The source of this T cell receptor beta chain is a study of beta chain features in type 1 diabetes. Expressed TCRB transcripts got sequenced, as all isolated RNA was reverse transcribed. The read count averaged approximately 3.5 million across naive, central memory and regulatory T cell samples. TCRdb keeps only in-frame clones here, not all; method: immunoSEQ multiplex PCR. The sample has about 260,000 clones, 68% seen once. The J segment lost 3 bases and the V segment lost 4 bases, leaving 4 bases of the junction unmatched. This CDR3 has 15 residues. Per the germline V gene, CDR1 is SGHAT and CDR2 is FQNNGV.

Sequenced: naive CD4+ T cells from blood. J is TRBJ2-2 and V is TRBV11-2, with 8 bases lining up with TRBD1. This TCR was recovered from a man aged 25-40 years in good health. The CDR3 region is CASSSLQGDTGELFF. The CDR3, as DNA: TGTGCCAGCAGCTCCCTACAGGGGGACACCGGGGAGCTGTTTTTT.